This T cell receptor (beta chain) was sequenced during a study of beta chain features in type 1 diabetes. Overall study findings and caveats: The naive, central memory and Treg TCRB repertoires looked more alike in patients than they did in healthy donors. Within each of all four CD4+ subsets, Type 1 diabetes patients had TCRB CDR3s that were moderately but significantly shorter.

Donors contributed one heparinised blood draw apiece, averaging about 110 mL. Naive, central memory, regulatory and stem cell-like memory cells within the CD4+ compartment were sorted using CD45RO/CCR7/CD25/CD127/CD95/CD27. Concerning this clone itself: Its specificity is unknown.

V lost 5 bases, J lost 2 bases, and 7 bases lay in between. Germline CDR1 and CDR2: SGHAT and FQNNGV. The CDR3 is 13 residues long. The isolated RNA, all of it, was reverse transcribed, so expressed TCRB transcripts were what got sequenced. An average of approximately 3.6 million reads was obtained for naive, central memory and regulatory T cell samples. Sequencing was performed with immunoSEQ multiplex PCR; in TCRdb, only in-frame clones are kept and a portion is missing. Among some 700,000 clones, roughly an eighth were seen once, and the ten largest hold approximately 0.02%. This receptor was obtained from a man aged 18 to 29 with type 1 diabetes. This chain joins TRBV11-2 and TRBJ1-5, with D tentatively TRBD1 (6 bases). Sequencing input: naive CD4+ T cells from blood. Written as DNA, the CDR3 is TGTGCCAGCAGCCGACAGGGCAATCAGCCCCAGCATTTT. It translates to CASSRQGNQPQHF.